This T cell receptor beta chain originates from a study of blood T cell repertoires in COVID-19. Germline V CDR1 and CDR2: SGHDN, FVKESK. V lost 5 bases to trimming and J lost 2 bases, with 13 bases between them. CDR3 length: 14 residues. Clones were sequenced by immunoSEQ multiplex PCR, and TCRdb holds only the in-frame ones, with some missing. Counted here are 150,000 to 200,000 clones, roughly nine tenths occurring once; the ten biggest clones make up about 0.98%. The clonotype comes from a young man with acute or convalescent COVID-19. J is TRBJ2-7 and V is TRBV14, with D hard to call. Sequenced sample: peripheral blood. Written as DNA, the CDR3 is TGTGCCAGCAGCTCACTCCGGTCGCCCTACGAGCAGTACTTC. Amino acid sequence: CASSSLRSPYEQYF.